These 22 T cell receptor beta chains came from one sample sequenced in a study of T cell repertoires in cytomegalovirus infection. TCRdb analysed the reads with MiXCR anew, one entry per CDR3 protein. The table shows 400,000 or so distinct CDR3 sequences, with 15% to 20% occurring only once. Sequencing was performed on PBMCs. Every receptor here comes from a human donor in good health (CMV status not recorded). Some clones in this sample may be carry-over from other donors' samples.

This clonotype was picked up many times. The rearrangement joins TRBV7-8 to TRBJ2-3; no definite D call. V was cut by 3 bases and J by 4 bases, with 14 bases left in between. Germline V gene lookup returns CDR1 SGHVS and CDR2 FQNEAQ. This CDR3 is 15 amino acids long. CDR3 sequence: CASSLVTGSSDTQYF. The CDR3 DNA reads TGTGCCAGCAGCTTGGTTACGGGCAGTTCAGATACGCAGTATTTT.

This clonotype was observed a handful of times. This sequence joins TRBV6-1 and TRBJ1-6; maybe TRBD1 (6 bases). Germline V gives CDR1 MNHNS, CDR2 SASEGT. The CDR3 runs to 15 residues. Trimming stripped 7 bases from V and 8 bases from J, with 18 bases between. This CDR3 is CASITPQGPDSPLHF. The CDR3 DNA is TGTGCCAGCATCACCCCCCAGGGGCCCGATTCACCCCTCCACTTT.

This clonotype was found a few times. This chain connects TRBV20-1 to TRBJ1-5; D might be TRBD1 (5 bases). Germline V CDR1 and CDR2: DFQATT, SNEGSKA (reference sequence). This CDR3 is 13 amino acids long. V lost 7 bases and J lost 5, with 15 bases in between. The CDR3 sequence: CSGAGDPDQPQHF. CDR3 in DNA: TGCAGTGGGGCGGGGGACCCAGATCAGCCCCAGCATTTT.

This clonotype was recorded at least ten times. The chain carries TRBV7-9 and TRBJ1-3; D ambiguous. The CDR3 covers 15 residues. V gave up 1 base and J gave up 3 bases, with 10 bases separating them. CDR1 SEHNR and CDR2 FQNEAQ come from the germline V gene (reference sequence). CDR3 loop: CASSLVEGGGNTIYF. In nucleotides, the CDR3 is TGTGCCAGCAGCTTAGTTGAGGGCGGTGGAAACACCATATATTTT.

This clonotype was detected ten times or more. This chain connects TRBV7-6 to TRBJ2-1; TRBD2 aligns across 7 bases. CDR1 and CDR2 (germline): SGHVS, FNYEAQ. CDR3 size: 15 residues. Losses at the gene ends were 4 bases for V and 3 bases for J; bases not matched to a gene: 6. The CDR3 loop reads CASSSRGSNYNEQFF. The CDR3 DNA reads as TGTGCCAGCAGCTCCCGCGGGAGTAACTACAATGAGCAGTTCTTC. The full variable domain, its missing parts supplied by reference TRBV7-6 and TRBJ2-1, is GAGVSQSPRYKVTKRGQDVALRCDPISGHVSLYWYRQALGQGPEFLTYFNYEAQQDKSGLPNDRFSAERPEGSISTLTIQRTEQRDSAMYRCASSSRGSNYNEQFFGPGTRLTVL.

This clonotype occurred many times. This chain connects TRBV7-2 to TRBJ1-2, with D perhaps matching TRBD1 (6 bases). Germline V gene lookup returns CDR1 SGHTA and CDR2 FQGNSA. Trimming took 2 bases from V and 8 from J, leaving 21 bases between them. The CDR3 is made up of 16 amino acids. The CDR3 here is CASSLFPSAGAGGYTF. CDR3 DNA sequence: TGTGCCAGCAGCTTATTCCCCTCGGCGGGGGCGGGAGGCTACACCTTC.

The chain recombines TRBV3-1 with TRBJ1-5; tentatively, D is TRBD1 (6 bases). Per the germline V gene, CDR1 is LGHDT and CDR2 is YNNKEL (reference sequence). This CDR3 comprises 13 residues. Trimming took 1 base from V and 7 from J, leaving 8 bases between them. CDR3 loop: CASSQVRGQPQHF. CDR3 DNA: TGTGCCAGCAGCCAAGTCAGGGGCCAGCCCCAGCATTTT.

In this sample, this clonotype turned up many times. In DNA form, the CDR3 reads TGTGCCAGCAGTTCGAATTGGAGTCCTGGCTACACCTTC. Translation: CASSSNWSPGYTF. This rearrangement joins TRBV12-3 or TRBV12-4 to TRBJ1-2; D is uncertain. The CDR3 extends over 13 amino acids. Trimming stripped 4 bases from V and 7 bases from J, with 13 bases between.

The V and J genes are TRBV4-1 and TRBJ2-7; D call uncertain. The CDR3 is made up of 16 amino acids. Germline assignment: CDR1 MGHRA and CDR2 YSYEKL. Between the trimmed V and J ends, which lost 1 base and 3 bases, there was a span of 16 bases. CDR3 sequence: CASSQGTRTMGYEQYF. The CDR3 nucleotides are TGCGCCAGCAGCCAAGGGACCCGAACTATGGGCTACGAGCAGTACTTC.

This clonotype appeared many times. In nucleotides, the CDR3 is TGTGCCAGCAGCTTGAAGGGTCGGGAAGAGACCCAGTACTTC. Translated, it gives CASSLKGREETQYF. The chain couples TRBV7-2 to TRBJ2-5; D call uncertain. Germline CDR1 SGHTA, CDR2 FQGNSA. The CDR3 sequence is 14 residues long. The germline V and J ends were trimmed by 3 bases and 3 bases, with 11 bases remaining between them.

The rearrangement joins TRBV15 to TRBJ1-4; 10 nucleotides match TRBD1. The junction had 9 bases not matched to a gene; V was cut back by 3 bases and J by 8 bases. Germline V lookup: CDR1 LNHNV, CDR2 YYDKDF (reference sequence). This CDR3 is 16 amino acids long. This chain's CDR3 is CATSSGSGTGVEKLFF. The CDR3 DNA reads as TGTGCCACCAGCAGCGGATCCGGGACAGGGGTCGAAAAACTGTTTTTT.

The CDR3 bases are TGCAGTGCTAGAGAACCCACAGATACGCAGTATTTT. It encodes CSAREPTDTQYF. V is TRBV20-1 and J is TRBJ2-3; no definite D call. The CDR3 runs to 12 residues. Trimming took off 0 bases at V and 2 bases at J, with 3 bases between the two ends. Germline V gives CDR1 DFQATT, CDR2 SNEGSKA (reference sequence).

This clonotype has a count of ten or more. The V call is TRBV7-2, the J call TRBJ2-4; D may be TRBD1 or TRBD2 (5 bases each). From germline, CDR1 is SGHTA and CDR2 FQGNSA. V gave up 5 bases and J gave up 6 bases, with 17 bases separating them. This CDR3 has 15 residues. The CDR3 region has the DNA TGTGCCAGCAGCATTTCCGGGACGGTGGGAAACATTCAGTACTTC. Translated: CASSISGTVGNIQYF.

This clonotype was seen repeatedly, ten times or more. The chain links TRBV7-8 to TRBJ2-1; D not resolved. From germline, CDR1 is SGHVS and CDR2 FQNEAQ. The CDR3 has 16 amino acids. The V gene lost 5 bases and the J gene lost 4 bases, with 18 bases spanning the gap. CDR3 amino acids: CASSPNPPNWYNEQFF. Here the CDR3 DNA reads TGTGCCAGCAGCCCCAACCCCCCTAACTGGTACAATGAGCAGTTCTTC.

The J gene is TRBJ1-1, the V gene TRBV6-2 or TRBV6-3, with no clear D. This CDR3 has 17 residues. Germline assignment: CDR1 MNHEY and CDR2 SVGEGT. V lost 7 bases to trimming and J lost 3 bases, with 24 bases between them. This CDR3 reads CASTPLLRAQRYTEAFF. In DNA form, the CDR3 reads TGTGCCAGCACCCCTCTCCTCCGGGCCCAAAGGTACACTGAAGCTTTCTTT.

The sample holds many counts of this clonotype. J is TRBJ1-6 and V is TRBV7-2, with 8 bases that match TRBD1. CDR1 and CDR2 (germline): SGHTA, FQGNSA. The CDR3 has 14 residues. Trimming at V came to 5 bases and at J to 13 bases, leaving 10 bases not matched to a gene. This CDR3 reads CASSSSTGVQPLHF. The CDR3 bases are TGTGCCAGCAGCAGCTCGACAGGGGTTCAGCCCCTCCACTTT.

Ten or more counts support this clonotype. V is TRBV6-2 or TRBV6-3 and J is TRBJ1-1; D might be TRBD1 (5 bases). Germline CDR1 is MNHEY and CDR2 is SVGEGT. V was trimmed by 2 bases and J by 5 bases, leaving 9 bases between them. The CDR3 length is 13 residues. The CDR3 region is CASSYGARTEAFF. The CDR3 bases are TGTGCCAGCAGTTACGGGGCGAGGACTGAAGCTTTCTTT.

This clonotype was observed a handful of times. This CDR3 reads CSAPEREKGTYEQYF. CDR3 coding DNA: TGCAGTGCCCCTGAAAGGGAGAAGGGAACCTACGAGCAGTACTTC. V and J are TRBV20-1 and TRBJ2-7, with D possibly TRBD2 on 5 matching bases. V dropped 6 bases and J dropped 2 bases, with 20 bases sitting between them. CDR1 and CDR2 (germline): DFQATT, SNEGSKA (reference sequence). There are 15 residues in the CDR3.

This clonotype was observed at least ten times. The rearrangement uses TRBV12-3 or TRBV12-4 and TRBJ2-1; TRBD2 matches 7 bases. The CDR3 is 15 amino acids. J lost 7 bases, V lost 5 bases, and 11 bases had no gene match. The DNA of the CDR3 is TGTGCCAGCAGTCCGACTAGCCCCATTGGTAATGAGCAGTTCTTC. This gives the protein CASSPTSPIGNEQFF.

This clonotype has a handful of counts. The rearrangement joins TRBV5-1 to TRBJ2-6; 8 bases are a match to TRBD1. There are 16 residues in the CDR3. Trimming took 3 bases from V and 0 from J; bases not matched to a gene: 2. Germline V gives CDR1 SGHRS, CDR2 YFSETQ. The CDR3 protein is CASSSDRVSGANVLTF. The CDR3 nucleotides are TGCGCCAGCAGCTCGGACAGGGTCTCTGGGGCCAACGTCCTGACTTTC.

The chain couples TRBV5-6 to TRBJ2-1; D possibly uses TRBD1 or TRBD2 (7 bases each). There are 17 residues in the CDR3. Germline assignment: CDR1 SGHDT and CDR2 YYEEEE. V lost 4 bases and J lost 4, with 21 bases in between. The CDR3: CASSGPLAGGAYNEQFF. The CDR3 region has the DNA TGTGCCAGCAGCGGGCCTTTGGCAGGGGGGGCTTACAATGAGCAGTTCTTC. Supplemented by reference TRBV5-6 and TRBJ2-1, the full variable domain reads DAGVTQSPTHLIKTRGQQVTLRCSPKSGHDTVSWYQQALGQGPQFIFQYYEEEERQRGNFPDRFSGHQFPNYSSELNVNALLLGDSALYLCASSGPLAGGAYNEQFFGPGTRLTVL.

The CDR3 sequence: CASSFSGDPGEKLFF. CDR3 sequence (DNA): TGCGCCAGCAGCTTTTCGGGGGACCCGGGGGAAAAACTGTTTTTT. The chain carries TRBV5-1 and TRBJ1-4, with TRBD1 as a possible D gene (5 bases). Germline V lookup: CDR1 SGHRS, CDR2 YFSETQ. Trimming cost V 2 bases and J 8 bases, with 16 bases left between them. The CDR3 spans 15 residues.